Sequencing of this T cell receptor (beta chain) was carried out in a study of T-cell memory formation after mild COVID-19. Study context: The two donors had largely donor-specific TCR clusters.

This clonotype came up a few times. The antigen is undetermined. This CDR3 is built from 16 residues. The germline CDR1 and CDR2 sequences are KGHSH and LQKENI. Trimming at V came to 0 bases and at J to 7 bases, leaving 7 bases not matched to a gene. The study's findings and limits: The authors left the SARS-CoV-2 specificity of second-wave clones peaking on day 37 unconfirmed. Among contracting clones, CD4+ were mainly CM/EM and CD8+ enriched in EMRA.

cDNA libraries for TCR alpha and TCR beta, carrying sample barcodes and UMIs, came from 5'RACE with constant-segment primers. TCRdb reprocessed the 5' RACE reads with MiXCR, giving one entry per CDR3 protein. The sample contains approximately 340,000 distinct CDR3 sequences, about 15% of which appear only once. The source material was PBMCs or a T cell subset sorted from them (not recorded which). The chain couples TRBV18 to TRBJ1-4; 8 bases agree with TRBD1. The clonotype originates from a man aged 18 to 30 who had mild COVID-19 (a few samples of this study predate the infection). Cell type and time point are not known. In DNA form, the CDR3 reads TGTGCCAGCTCACCACCGGAGGAACAGGGGGGTGAAAAACTGTTTTTT. Protein: CASSPPEEQGGEKLFF.